The rows below give T cell receptor beta chains drawn from one sample of a study of blood T cell repertoires in COVID-19. Sequenced by immunoSEQ multiplex PCR; TCRdb stores in-frame clones only, minus some. The table has 190,000 or so clones, about 87% seen once. Sequenced sample: peripheral blood. All receptors come from a man between 35 and 55 years old with active or convalescent COVID-19. Each CDR3 is given with its conserved first and last residue. A D gene is named only where the DNA matches it firmly. Size tells how often a clone was seen (once, few, many) or the class of an expanded clone, and some rows leave it out.

V,size,D,J,DNA,CDR3
TRBV2,once,-,TRBJ1-3,TGTGCCAGCAGTGAAACTCCTAATTTCTCTGGAAACACCATATATTTT,CASSETPNFSGNTIYF
TRBV2,-,TRBD1,TRBJ2-7,TGTGCCGGACAGCGAGACCAGGGGGAACTCTACTTC,CAGQRDQGELYF
TRBV7-8,-,-,TRBJ1-1,TGTGCCAGCAGCTTACACTTCGGGCAGGGGCTTCGCACTGAAGCTTTCTTT,CASSLHFGQGLRTEAFF
TRBV29-1,-,-,TRBJ1-1,TGCGCCGTTCAGGGCCTCATGAACACTGAAGCTTTCTTT,CAVQGLMNTEAFF
TRBV7-9,-,TRBD1,TRBJ1-4,TGTGCCAGCAGATCCGGGACAGGGGTGGAAAAACTGTTTTTT,CASRSGTGVEKLFF
TRBV11-2,-,-,TRBJ1-4,TGTGCCAGCAGCTTTCGGGGGGGTTTTGCAACTAATGAAAAACTGTTTTTT,CASSFRGGFATNEKLFF
TRBV19,-,-,TRBJ2-1,TGTGCCAGTAGTCTAGGAGCAACCTACAATGAGCAGTTCTTC,CASSLGATYNEQFF
TRBV5-1,-,-,TRBJ1-2,TGCGCCAGCAGACTTGGCGGGGCTAACTATGGCTACACCTTC,CASRLGGANYGYTF
TRBV27,once,TRBD2,TRBJ2-3,TGTGCCAGCAGTTCCAACCCAACCGGGACTAGGGAAGATACGCAGTATTTT,CASSSNPTGTREDTQYF
TRBV6-5,-,-,TRBJ1-2,TGTGCCAGCAGCCGCGGGCACCGCTATGGCTACACCTTC,CASSRGHRYGYTF
TRBV5-1,-,-,TRBJ1-5,TGCGCCAGCAGCTTGGTGAGGTGGAGGGGACTTAGCAATCAGCCCCAGCATTTT,CASSLVRWRGLSNQPQHF
TRBV30,-,-,TRBJ1-5,TGTGCCTGGAGTGTCAAAAGGGGGACCCTAGAGCCCCAGCATTTT,CAWSVKRGTLEPQHF
TRBV5-6,-,TRBD2,TRBJ2-1,TGTGCCAGCAGCTTGGATCCATCAAGCGGGGGAAGGGATAATGAGCAGTTCTTC,CASSLDPSSGGRDNEQFF
TRBV9,-,TRBD1,TRBJ1-4,TGTGCCAGCAGCCCCGCCGGGACAGGGAATGAAAAACTGTTTTTT,CASSPAGTGNEKLFF
TRBV5-1,-,TRBD1,TRBJ1-6,TGCGCCAGCAGCTTGGGTGACAGGGCTGGTTCACCCCTCCACTTT,CASSLGDRAGSPLHF
TRBV4-3,-,-,TRBJ2-3,TGCGCCAGCAGCCAAGATGCAGGGTCAGGAGATACGCAGTATTTT,CASSQDAGSGDTQYF
TRBV9,-,TRBD2,TRBJ2-1,TGTGCCAGCAGCGAGAGGACTAGCGGCCCCAGAGGCAATGAGCAGTTCTTC,CASSERTSGPRGNEQFF
TRBV30,-,TRBD1,TRBJ1-5,TGTGCCTGGGACAGGGACAATCAGCCCCAGCATTTT,CAWDRDNQPQHF
TRBV5-5,few,TRBD1,TRBJ1-5,TGTGCCAGCAGCTTGGGGGACAGGCCACTTACCCAGCATTTT,CASSLGDRPLTQHF
TRBV2,-,-,TRBJ1-5,TGTGCCAGCAGCAATGAAATCCTGGGAGGGGTTTATCAGCCCCAGCATTTT,CASSNEILGGVYQPQHF
TRBV27,-,TRBD2,TRBJ2-3,TGTGCCAGCAGTTTGGGGACTAGCGGGGGGGCTAGCACAGATACGCAGTATTTT,CASSLGTSGGASTDTQYF
TRBV3-1/TRBV3-2,-,TRBD1,TRBJ2-5,TGTGCCAGCAGCCAAGCTCCTGACAGGGGGGAGACCCAGTACTTC,CASSQAPDRGETQYF
TRBV29-1,once,-,TRBJ2-1,TGCAGCGCTGGGCCGGGACTTGGGTACAATGAGCAGTTCTTC,CSAGPGLGYNEQFF
TRBV19,-,TRBD1,TRBJ1-2,TGTGCCAGTAGTAGCGGACAGGGCCCAAACTATGGCTACACCTTC,CASSSGQGPNYGYTF
TRBV27,-,-,TRBJ1-2,TGTGCCAGCAGTTTAGGGACAATGGGGTATGGCTACACCTTC,CASSLGTMGYGYTF
TRBV9,-,TRBD1,TRBJ2-3,TGTGCCAGCAGCGTATTTGGGGGACAGGGCACAGATACGCAGTATTTT,CASSVFGGQGTDTQYF
TRBV20-1,-,-,TRBJ2-5,TGCAGTGCTAGTAAGCAACAAGAGACCCAGTACTTC,CSASKQQETQYF
TRBV5-4,-,-,TRBJ2-7,TGTGCCAGCAGCTTCTCCGGGAACGAGCAGTACTTC,CASSFSGNEQYF
TRBV30,-,-,TRBJ1-1,TGTGCCTGGACCGGGGGGAACACTGAAGCTTTCTTT,CAWTGGNTEAFF
TRBV5-1,once,-,TRBJ2-3,TGCGCCAGCAGGCTTGGGGGCGAGGGCACAGATACGCAGTATTTT,CASRLGGEGTDTQYF
TRBV7-9,once,-,TRBJ1-4,TGTGCCAGCAGCTCCCCGGGGGATCTTAATGAAAAACTGTTTTTT,CASSSPGDLNEKLFF
TRBV9,-,-,TRBJ1-4,TGTGCCAGCAGCGCCGGGGGGGCAACTAATGAAAAACTGTTTTTT,CASSAGGATNEKLFF
TRBV30,-,-,TRBJ1-3,TGTGCCTGGAGTGTAAGCCTAGGGGACACCATATATTTT,CAWSVSLGDTIYF
TRBV3-1/TRBV3-2,-,-,TRBJ2-7,TGTGCCAGCAGCCAAGATTCTGGTAGTCCAACCTACGAGCAGTACTTC,CASSQDSGSPTYEQYF
TRBV27,few,TRBD2,TRBJ2-3,TGTGCCAGCAGTTTAAGTGGGACTAGTGGCGCAGATACGCAGTATTTT,CASSLSGTSGADTQYF
TRBV6-6,few,TRBD2,TRBJ2-7,TGTGCCAGCAACCCGAGGGGCGGGGGGTCCTACGAGCAGTACTTC,CASNPRGGGSYEQYF
TRBV6-5,few,-,TRBJ1-2,TGTGCCAGCGAGCCCTCCCCAGCTGGACTTACTGGCTACACCTTC,CASEPSPAGLTGYTF
TRBV4-1,once,-,TRBJ2-1,TGCGCCAGCAGCCAATATGGGCAGGGGCACAATGAGCAGTTCTTC,CASSQYGQGHNEQFF
TRBV4-1,-,TRBD2,TRBJ2-1,TGCGCCAGCAGCCATGGCCCCGGGGGGGCCTACCGCTCCTACAATGAGCAGTTCTTC,CASSHGPGGAYRSYNEQFF
TRBV18,-,-,TRBJ1-4,TGTGCCAGCTCACCCCAGGGTGGGAATGAAAAACTGTTTTTT,CASSPQGGNEKLFF
TRBV9,-,-,TRBJ1-6,TGTGCCAGCAGCGCCCGGGGGGTCATGTCACCCCTCCACTTT,CASSARGVMSPLHF
TRBV6-5,once,-,TRBJ1-2,TGTGCCAGCAATACCCAGGGCTACACCTTC,CASNTQGYTF
TRBV9,-,-,TRBJ1-2,TGTGCCAGCAGCCCCTCGATGACTTCGTATGGCTACACCTTC,CASSPSMTSYGYTF